The T cell receptor beta chain described here comes from a study of CD8 T cells in Susac syndrome. Deletions cut 3 bases from V and 0 bases from J, with 10 bases between. CDR3 size: 15 residues. An input of roughly 0.45 to 1 ug of RNA was subjected to reverse transcription using random hexamers. A single record per CDR3 protein comes from TCRdb applying MiXCR to the immunoSEQ multiplex PCR reads. Of approximately 210,000 distinct CDR3 sequences in the sample, around 96% are singletons; the top ten hold 0.085% to 0.095%. CD8+ and CD4+ T cells from blood underwent TCR beta sequencing, which was carried out in a high-throughput format. The multiple sclerosis control group consisted of treatment-naive patients whose relapsing-remitting disease, which was either stable or active, fulfilled revised McDonald criteria.

The TCR was taken from a human donor with multiple sclerosis. V and J are TRBV12-3 or TRBV12-4 and TRBJ2-3; D may be TRBD1 (5 bases). The material sequenced was CD4+ T cells from PBMCs. CDR3 sequence (DNA): TGTGCCAGCAGTTTCTTAGGGGCGAGCACAGATACGCAGTATTTT. Amino acid sequence: CASSFLGASTDTQYF.